This T cell receptor beta chain came from a study of early T cells in non-severe SARS-CoV-2 infection. In the study overall: The input, bulk RNA from unsorted whole blood, was sequenced, and chains were unpaired.

V lost 6 bases and J lost 3, with 16 bases in between. The CDR3 extends over 15 amino acids. TCRdb redid the calling of the 5' RACE reads with MiXCR, one entry per CDR3 protein. The sample lists about 58,000 distinct CDR3 sequences, 12% occurring once. The sequence derives from an adult who was a healthcare worker with PCR-confirmed SARS-CoV-2 infection or an uninfected control (not recorded which). The donor label of this sample is uncertain. This chain links TRBV12-3 or TRBV12-4 with TRBJ2-3; TRBD1 might be the D (6 bases). The sample in question was whole blood, obtained at baseline. This chain's CDR3 is CASRDRAKGTDTQYF. The DNA for the CDR3 is TGTGCCAGCAGGGACAGAGCGAAGGGGACAGATACGCAGTATTTT.